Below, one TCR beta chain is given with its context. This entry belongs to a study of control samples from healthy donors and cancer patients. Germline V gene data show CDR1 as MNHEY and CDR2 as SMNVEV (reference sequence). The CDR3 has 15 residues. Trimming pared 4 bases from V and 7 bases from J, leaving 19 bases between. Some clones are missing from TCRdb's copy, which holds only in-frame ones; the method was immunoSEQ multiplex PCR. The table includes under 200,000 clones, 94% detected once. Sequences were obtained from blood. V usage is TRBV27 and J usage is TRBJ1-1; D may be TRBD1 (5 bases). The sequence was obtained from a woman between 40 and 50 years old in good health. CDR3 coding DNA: TGTGCCAGCAGTTCCCCCGGGGACGGGACGATTGAAGCTTTCTTT. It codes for CASSSPGDGTIEAFF.